This section outlines one TCR beta chain sequence together with its context. This sample is drawn from a study of shared T cell receptors in the human thymus. The CDR3 is made up of 18 amino acids. The V gene lost 0 bases and the J gene lost 2 bases, with 16 bases spanning the gap. Per the germline V gene, CDR1 is LGHNA and CDR2 is YNFKEQ. Only in-frame clones appear in the TCRdb table, and some are missing; sequencing was by immunoSEQ multiplex PCR. The sample has some 700,000 clones, roughly 90% seen once. These records were also assigned to another study, of human thymus T cells.

The chain has TRBV4-2 and TRBJ2-2, with D unclear. Sample: thymocytes. This sequence originates from a boy under three years old with a congenital heart defect. The CDR3 protein is CASSQDPPQKPNTGELFF. The CDR3 coding sequence is TGTGCCAGCAGCCAAGATCCCCCCCAGAAACCCAACACCGGGGAGCTGTTTTTT.